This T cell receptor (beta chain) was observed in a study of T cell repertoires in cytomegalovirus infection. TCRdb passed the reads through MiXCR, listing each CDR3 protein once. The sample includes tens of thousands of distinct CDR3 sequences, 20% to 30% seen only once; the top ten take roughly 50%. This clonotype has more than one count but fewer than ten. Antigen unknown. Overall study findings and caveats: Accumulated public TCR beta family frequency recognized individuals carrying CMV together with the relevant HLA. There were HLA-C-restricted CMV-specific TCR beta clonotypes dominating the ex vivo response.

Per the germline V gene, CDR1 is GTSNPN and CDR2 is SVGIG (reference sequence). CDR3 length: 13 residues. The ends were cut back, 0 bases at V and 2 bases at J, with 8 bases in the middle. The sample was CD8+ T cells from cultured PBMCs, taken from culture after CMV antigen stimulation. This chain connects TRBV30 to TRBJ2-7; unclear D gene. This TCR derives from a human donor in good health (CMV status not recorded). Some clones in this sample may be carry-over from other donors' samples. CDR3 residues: CAWSVSRAYEQYF. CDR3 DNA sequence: TGTGCCTGGAGTGTTTCCAGAGCCTACGAGCAGTACTTC.